This passage covers 30 T cell receptor beta chains from one sample sequenced in a study of blood T cell repertoires in COVID-19 (dated by TCRdb to 2019 to 2021). Receptor libraries were prepared by the immunoSEQ multiplex PCR assay. Not all clones reach the TCRdb copy of this immuneACCESS table, which keeps in-frame sequences only. Checked studies attribute under half of the gap to unresolved V genes and leave the rest unexplained. For this sample there are 250,000 to 300,000 clones; over 80% appear just once. The ten top clones hold 3% to 4.5% of the sample. Sample: peripheral blood. The source of these receptors is a woman aged 40 to 55 with acute or convalescent COVID-19.

This clone was detected only once. The chain joins TRBV30 to TRBJ1-5; D not certain. This CDR3 is built from 16 residues. Per the germline V gene, CDR1 is GTSNPN and CDR2 is SVGIG (reference sequence). V lost 2 bases, J lost 0 bases, and 14 bases lay in between. The CDR3 nucleotides are TGTGCCTGGAGTCGTCCTCCGGGGTATAGCAATCAGCCCCAGCATTTT. As protein: CAWSRPPGYSNQPQHF. Looking up the rest from reference TRBV30 and TRBJ1-5 gives the full variable domain: SQTIHQWPATLVQPVGSPLSLECTVEGTSNPNLYWYRQAAGRGLQLLFYSVGIGQISSEVPQNLSASRPQDRQFILSSKKLLLSDSGFYLCAWSRPPGYSNQPQHFGDGTRLSIL.

This rearrangement joins TRBV5-4 to TRBJ1-4, with D maybe TRBD1 (6 bases). V lost 4 bases, J lost 8 bases, and 12 bases lay in between. Germline CDR1 is SGHNT and CDR2 is YYREEE (reference sequence). The length of the CDR3 is 13 residues. The CDR3 DNA follows: TGTGCCAGCAGCCTCCGCGGGGGCGAAAAACTGTTTTTT. This sequence encodes CASSLRGGEKLFF.

The rearrangement uses TRBV19 and TRBJ1-5, with 9 bases lining up with TRBD1. After removal of 2 bases from V and 0 bases from J, the junction contained 2 bases not matched to a gene. This CDR3 has 16 amino acids. Germline V CDR1 and CDR2: LNHDA, SQIVND (reference sequence). The CDR3 is CASSIWDRDSNQPQHF. In nucleotides, the CDR3 is TGTGCCAGTAGTATATGGGACAGGGATAGCAATCAGCCCCAGCATTTT.

This clone was picked up a small number of times. The chain employs TRBV4-1 and TRBJ1-2; possibly TRBD1 for D (5 bases). Germline CDR1 is MGHRA and CDR2 is YSYEKL. Trimming left V 3 bases short and J 3 bases short, with 20 bases between. The CDR3 loop spans 17 amino acids. The CDR3 sequence is CASSHPPAGGWDYGYTF. The CDR3 bases are TGCGCCAGCAGCCACCCCCCGGCCGGGGGATGGGACTATGGCTACACCTTC.

The chain joins TRBV14 to TRBJ1-1; a possible D gene is TRBD1 (5 bases). V lost 1 base and J 5 bases, leaving 14 bases between the germline ends. The germline V gene has CDR1 SGHDN and CDR2 FVKESK. The CDR3 is made up of 15 amino acids. As DNA, the CDR3 is TGTGCCAGCAGCCAAGTCGGGGGGGACGAAACTGAAGCTTTCTTT. Amino acids: CASSQVGGDETEAFF.

This chain connects TRBV24-1 to TRBJ2-1, with D perhaps TRBD2 (5 bases). The V gene's germline CDR1 is KGHDR and CDR2 SFDVKD. V was clipped by 6 bases and J by 5 bases, with 13 bases between them. The CDR3 runs 14 residues. The CDR3 coding sequence is TGTGCCACCAGTAAAGCGGTAGACCACAATGAGCAGTTCTTC. The encoded protein is CATSKAVDHNEQFF.

This clone was seen just once. V gene TRBV2 combines with J gene TRBJ1-5; no reliable D call. The V end was cut by 0 bases, the J end by 3 bases, with 12 bases between. This CDR3 is built from 16 residues. CDR1 is SNHLY and CDR2 is FYNNEI in the germline V gene. The CDR3 sequence is CASSEARGGDNQPQHF. CDR3 sequence (DNA): TGTGCCAGCAGTGAAGCGCGAGGCGGAGACAATCAGCCCCAGCATTTT.

V is TRBV4-1 and J is TRBJ2-1; TRBD2 matches 16 bases. Trimming took 3 bases from V and 0 from J; bases not matched to a gene: 8. The length of the CDR3 is 20 residues. Germline V lookup: CDR1 MGHRA, CDR2 YSYEKL. CDR3 sequence: CASSHPGTSGGGSSYNEQFF. CDR3 coding DNA: TGCGCCAGCAGCCACCCCGGGACTAGCGGGGGGGGCAGCTCCTACAATGAGCAGTTCTTC.

The chain employs TRBV11-1 and TRBJ1-1; D call uncertain. CDR1 and CDR2 (germline): SGHAT, FQDESV (reference sequence). Trimming removed 1 base at V and 2 bases at J, with 8 bases between. The CDR3 consists of 14 residues. CDR3 bases: TGTGCCAGCAGCTTAGGAACGAGCAACACTGAAGCTTTCTTT. Protein: CASSLGTSNTEAFF.

The table lists this clone with a count of one. This chain uses TRBV4-1 with TRBJ1-1; D is unclear. The germline V gene has CDR1 MGHRA and CDR2 YSYEKL. The CDR3 consists of 13 residues. The V end was cut by 0 bases, the J end by 11 bases, with 13 bases between. Here the CDR3 reads CASSQDVTGFAFF. The CDR3 nucleotides are TGCGCCAGCAGCCAAGATGTGACGGGATTTGCTTTCTTT.

This rearrangement joins TRBV6-1 to TRBJ1-3, with D tentatively TRBD1 (5 bases). The germline V gene encodes CDR1 MNHNS and CDR2 SASEGT. The CDR3 covers 15 residues. Deletions cut 0 bases from V and 11 bases from J, with 17 bases between. The CDR3 bases are TGTGCCAGCAGTGAAGCGCCCGGGACGGGAGAACCCATATATTTT. As protein: CASSEAPGTGEPIYF.

To note about this clone: The sample contains more than one DNA sequence encoding this CDR3. The CDR3 DNA sequence: TGCGCCAGCAGCTCAAGGGGGCAAGAGACCCAGTACTTC. The encoded protein is CASSSRGQETQYF. The rearrangement joins TRBV5-1 to TRBJ2-5; maybe TRBD1 (6 bases). Germline V gene sequence: CDR1 SGHRS, CDR2 YFSETQ. Trimming removed 3 bases from V and 2 bases from J, with 8 bases in between. The CDR3 has 13 amino acids.

The rearrangement uses TRBV3-1 (or the pseudogene TRBV3-2) and TRBJ1-6; TRBD1 is a possible D gene (5 bases). V was cut by 0 bases and J by 7 bases, with 10 bases left in between. Looked up from germline, CDR1 is LGHDT and CDR2 is YNNKEL (reference sequence). The CDR3 sequence is 15 residues long. The CDR3 region has the DNA TGTGCCAGCAGCCAAGATACGAACAGGAATTCACCCCTCCACTTT. This codes for CASSQDTNRNSPLHF.

This chain links TRBV12-5 with TRBJ2-4, with D perhaps TRBD1 (6 bases). The CDR3 extends over 17 amino acids. Germline V lookup: CDR1 LGHNT, CDR2 FRNRAP. V was cut by 1 base and J by 1 base, with 14 bases left in between. The CDR3 region is CASGLDRVARAKNIQYF. The CDR3 DNA follows: TGTGCTAGTGGTTTGGACAGGGTGGCTAGGGCCAAAAACATTCAGTACTTC.

The chain is built from TRBV6-5 and TRBJ2-7, with D perhaps TRBD1 (6 bases). The germline gives CDR1 MNHEY, CDR2 SVGAGI. The CDR3 is 13 amino acids. V shed 10 bases and J shed 2 bases, with 15 bases lying between them. The CDR3 sequence: CATRGGAAYEQYV. The CDR3 DNA sequence: TGTGCCACCCGAGGGGGAGCAGCCTACGAGCAGTACGTC.

The rearrangement links TRBV11-2 to TRBJ2-1, with TRBD1 matching over 7 bases. CDR1 is SGHAT and CDR2 is FQNNGV in the germline V gene. The CDR3 has 16 amino acids. J gave up 7 bases and V 4 bases, and 13 bases lay outside the gene matches. Here the CDR3 reads CASSSGRDSYWNEQFF. CDR3 DNA: TGTGCCAGCAGCTCCGGCCGGGACAGCTATTGGAATGAGCAGTTCTTC.

The J gene is TRBJ1-1, the V gene TRBV9; the D is unclear. Germline assignment: CDR1 SGDLS and CDR2 YYNGEE. Trimming cost V 0 bases and J 0 bases, with 9 bases left between them. CDR3 size: 15 residues. CDR3 protein: CASSVVTALNTEAFF. The CDR3 bases are TGTGCCAGCAGCGTAGTTACAGCATTGAACACTGAAGCTTTCTTT.

The V gene is TRBV29-1, the J gene TRBJ2-3; 7 nucleotides agree with TRBD1. This CDR3 region has 16 residues. Germline values: CDR1 SQVTM, CDR2 ANQGSEA. V shed 1 base, J shed 2 bases, and the junction held 9 bases outside the gene matches. CDR3 sequence reads: CSVEAVQGGNTDTQYF. CDR3 DNA sequence: TGCAGCGTTGAAGCCGTTCAAGGGGGCAACACAGATACGCAGTATTTT.

The V and J genes are TRBV21-1 and TRBJ1-1; the table's D gene call, TRBD1, was not cross checked with the DNA. TRBV21-1 is listed as a pseudogene. The CDR3 extends over 15 amino acids. The CDR3 protein is CASSRKTGVNTEAFF. The CDR3 bases are TGTGCCAGCAGCCGAAAGACAGGGGTGAACACTGAAGCTTTCTTT.

This sequence joins TRBV2 and TRBJ1-4; perhaps TRBD1 as D (5 bases). Germline CDR1 SNHLY, CDR2 FYNNEI. The CDR3 runs 14 residues. Trimming took off 6 bases at V and 7 bases at J, with 15 bases between the two ends. The DNA for the CDR3 is TGTGCCAGCAGCTTCGGGCGGGGGAGTGAAAAACTGTTTTTT. It codes for CASSFGRGSEKLFF. Drawing the rest from reference TRBV2 and TRBJ1-4, the complete variable domain is EPEVTQTPSHQVTQMGQEVILRCVPISNHLYFYWYRQILGQKVEFLVSFYNNEISEKSEIFDDQFSVERPDGSNFTLKIRSTKLEDSAMYFCASSFGRGSEKLFFGSGTQLSVL.

This chain connects TRBV9 to TRBJ1-2, with D unresolved. Germline assignment: CDR1 SGDLS and CDR2 YYNGEE. V was pared by 4 bases and J by 4 bases, with 8 bases between. CDR3 length: 12 amino acids. The CDR3 DNA follows: TGTGCCAGCAGCACCCACAGCTATGGCTACACCTTC. It translates to CASSTHSYGYTF. Looking up the rest from reference TRBV9 and TRBJ1-2 gives the full variable domain: DSGVTQTPKHLITATGQRVTLRCSPRSGDLSVYWYQQSLDQGLQFLIQYYNGEERAKGNILERFSAQQFPDLHSELNLSSLELGDSALYFCASSTHSYGYTFGSGTRLTVV.

The chain is built from TRBV6-6 and TRBJ2-3; TRBD2 matches at 8 bases. There are 16 residues in the CDR3. Germline-derived CDR1 and CDR2 are MNHNY and SVGAGI (reference sequence). Germline trimming cut 2 bases from V and 2 bases from J; bases unmatched to any gene: 6. This chain's CDR3 is CASSYGAGGDTDTQYF. The CDR3 DNA reads as TGTGCCAGCAGTTACGGGGCGGGGGGAGACACAGATACGCAGTATTTT.

The chain is built from TRBV5-3 and TRBJ1-2, with 7 bases matching TRBD1. TRBV5-3 is placed among ORFs of uncertain function. Trimming removed 8 bases from V and 5 bases from J; junction bases left unmatched: 3. This CDR3 has 11 residues. The CDR3 sequence is CARGQPYGYTF. CDR3 DNA sequence: TGTGCCAGGGGACAGCCTTATGGCTACACCTTC.

The chain couples TRBV7-2 to TRBJ2-1; D might be TRBD2 (6 bases). CDR3 length: 16 residues. Per germline, CDR1 SGHTA and CDR2 FQGNSA. Trimming removed 5 bases from V and 4 bases from J, with 18 bases in between. CDR3 in DNA: TGTGCCAGCAGCCGTACCGGGACTGCGACTTACAATGAGCAGTTCTTC. The encoded protein is CASSRTGTATYNEQFF.

This chain connects TRBV5-1 to TRBJ1-1; 9 nucleotides line up with TRBD1. V shed 4 bases and J 4 bases; nucleotides not matched to a gene: 5. Germline V CDR1 and CDR2: SGHRS, YFSETQ. There are 14 residues in the CDR3. CDR3 region: CASSIDRGGTEAFF. In DNA form, the CDR3 reads TGCGCCAGCAGCATAGACAGGGGGGGCACTGAAGCTTTCTTT.

This chain uses TRBV30 with TRBJ1-5, with D hard to call. The CDR3 is 13 residues long. Trimming pared 4 bases from V and 3 bases from J, leaving 10 bases between. CDR1 is GTSNPN and CDR2 is SVGIG in the germline V gene (reference sequence). CDR3 sequence: CAWTQNYNQPQHF. The CDR3 coding sequence is TGTGCCTGGACACAGAATTACAATCAGCCCCAGCATTTT.

The J gene is TRBJ2-3, the V gene TRBV7-6; D perhaps matches TRBD1 (6 bases). Germline V gives CDR1 SGHVS, CDR2 FNYEAQ. The CDR3 spans 15 residues. V lost 5 bases and J 6 bases, leaving 18 bases between the germline ends. DNA for the CDR3: TGTGCCAGCAGCAATCGGGACACCGATTTGGATACGCAGTATTTT. Its translation is CASSNRDTDLDTQYF.

The gene calls are TRBV7-9 and TRBJ1-1; no firm D call. The V end lost 5 bases, the J end lost 0 bases, and 13 bases lay between the germline ends. The CDR3 has 15 residues. In germline, CDR1 is SEHNR, CDR2 FQNEAQ (reference sequence). CDR3 DNA: TGTGCCAGCAGCCCATCGGCGGCTATGAACACTGAAGCTTTCTTT. This gives the protein CASSPSAAMNTEAFF.

The gene calls are TRBV9 and TRBJ2-4; D not certain. Germline values: CDR1 SGDLS, CDR2 YYNGEE. The CDR3 has 16 amino acids. Trimming pared 4 bases from V and 8 bases from J, leaving 22 bases between. CDR3 DNA: TGTGCCAGCAGCCTCAGCCCCAGCTCGGGTGCGGACATTCAGTACTTC. This sequence encodes CASSLSPSSGADIQYF. The full variable domain, completed using reference TRBV9 and TRBJ2-4, is DSGVTQTPKHLITATGQRVTLRCSPRSGDLSVYWYQQSLDQGLQFLIQYYNGEERAKGNILERFSAQQFPDLHSELNLSSLELGDSALYFCASSLSPSSGADIQYFGAGTRLSVL.

The V and J genes are TRBV5-4 and TRBJ1-3, with a tentative D call TRBD1 (5 bases). CDR3 length equals 15 residues. Trimming took 2 bases from V and 4 from J, leaving 13 bases between them. Looked up from germline, CDR1 is SGHNT and CDR2 is YYREEE (reference sequence). The CDR3 is CASSLQARSGNTIYF. The CDR3 nucleotides are TGTGCCAGCAGCTTACAGGCCAGGTCCGGAAACACCATATATTTT.